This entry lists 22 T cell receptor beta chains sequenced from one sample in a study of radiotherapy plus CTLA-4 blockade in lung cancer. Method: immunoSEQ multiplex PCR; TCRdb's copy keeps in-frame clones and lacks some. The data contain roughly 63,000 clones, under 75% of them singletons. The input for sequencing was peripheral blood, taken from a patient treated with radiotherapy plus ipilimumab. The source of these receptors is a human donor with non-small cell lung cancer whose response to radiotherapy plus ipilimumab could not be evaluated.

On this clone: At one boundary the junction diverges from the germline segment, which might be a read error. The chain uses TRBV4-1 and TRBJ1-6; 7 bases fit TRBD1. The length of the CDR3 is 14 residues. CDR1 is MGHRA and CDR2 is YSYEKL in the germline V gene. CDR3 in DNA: TGTGCCAGCAGCCCCGGACAGGAAAATTCACCCCTCCACTTT. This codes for CASSPGQENSPLHF.

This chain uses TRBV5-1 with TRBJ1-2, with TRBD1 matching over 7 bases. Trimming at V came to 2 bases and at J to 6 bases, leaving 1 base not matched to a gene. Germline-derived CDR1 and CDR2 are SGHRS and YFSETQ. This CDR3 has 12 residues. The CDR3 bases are TGCGCCAGCAGCTTCCAGGGGGATGGCTACACCTTC. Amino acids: CASSFQGDGYTF.

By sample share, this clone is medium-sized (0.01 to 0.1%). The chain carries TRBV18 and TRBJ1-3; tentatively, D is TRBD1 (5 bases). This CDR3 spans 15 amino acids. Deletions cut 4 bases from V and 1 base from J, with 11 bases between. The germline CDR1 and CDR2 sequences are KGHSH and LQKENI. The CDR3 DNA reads TGTGCCAGCTCACGCGGACCAGGGTCTGGAAACACCATATATTTT. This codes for CASSRGPGSGNTIYF.

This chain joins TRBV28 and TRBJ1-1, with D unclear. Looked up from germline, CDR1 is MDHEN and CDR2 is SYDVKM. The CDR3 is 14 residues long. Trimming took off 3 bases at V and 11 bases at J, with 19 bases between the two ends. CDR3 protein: CASSFSASGMGAFF. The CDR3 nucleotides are TGTGCCAGCAGTTTCTCGGCATCGGGGATGGGGGCTTTCTTT.

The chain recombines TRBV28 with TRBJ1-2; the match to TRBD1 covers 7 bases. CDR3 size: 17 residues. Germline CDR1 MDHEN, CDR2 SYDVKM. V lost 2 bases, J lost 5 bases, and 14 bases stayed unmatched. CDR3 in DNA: TGTGCCAGCAGTTTAGTCAACTACCCGGGACAGATTTATGGCTACACCTTC. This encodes CASSLVNYPGQIYGYTF.

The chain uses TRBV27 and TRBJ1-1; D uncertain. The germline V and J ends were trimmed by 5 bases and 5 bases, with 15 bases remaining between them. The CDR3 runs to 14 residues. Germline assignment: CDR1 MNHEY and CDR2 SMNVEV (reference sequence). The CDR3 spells CASSAGLVRTEAFF. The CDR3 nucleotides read TGTGCCAGCAGTGCCGGACTAGTGAGAACTGAAGCTTTCTTT.

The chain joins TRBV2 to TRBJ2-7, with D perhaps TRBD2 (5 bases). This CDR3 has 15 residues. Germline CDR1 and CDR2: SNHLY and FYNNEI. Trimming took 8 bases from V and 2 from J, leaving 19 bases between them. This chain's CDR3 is CASESSPQTPYEQYF. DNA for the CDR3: TGTGCCAGCGAATCTAGCCCCCAAACCCCCTACGAGCAGTACTTC.

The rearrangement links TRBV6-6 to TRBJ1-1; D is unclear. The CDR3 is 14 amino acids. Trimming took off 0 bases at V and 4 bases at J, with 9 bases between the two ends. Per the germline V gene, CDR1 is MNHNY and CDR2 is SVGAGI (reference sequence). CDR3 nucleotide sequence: TGTGCCAGCAGTTACTCGTTGGGAGGCACTGAAGCTTTCTTT. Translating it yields CASSYSLGGTEAFF.

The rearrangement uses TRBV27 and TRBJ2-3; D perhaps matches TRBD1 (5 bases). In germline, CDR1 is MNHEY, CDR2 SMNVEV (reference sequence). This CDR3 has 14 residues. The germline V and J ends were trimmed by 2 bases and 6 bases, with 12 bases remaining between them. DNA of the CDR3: TGTGCCAGCAGTTTAGACAGCCCCTGGGATACGCAGTATTTT. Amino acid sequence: CASSLDSPWDTQYF.

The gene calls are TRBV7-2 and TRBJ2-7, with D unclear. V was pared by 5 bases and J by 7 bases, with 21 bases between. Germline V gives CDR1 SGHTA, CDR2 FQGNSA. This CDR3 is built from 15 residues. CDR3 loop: CASSPSWAASSEQYF. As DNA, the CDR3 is TGTGCCAGCAGCCCTTCATGGGCAGCAAGCTCGGAGCAGTACTTC.

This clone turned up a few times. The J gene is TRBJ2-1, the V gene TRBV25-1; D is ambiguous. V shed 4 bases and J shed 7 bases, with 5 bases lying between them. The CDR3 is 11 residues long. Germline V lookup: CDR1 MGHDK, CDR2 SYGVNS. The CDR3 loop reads CASSALNEQFF. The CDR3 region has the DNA TGTGCCAGCAGTGCTTTGAATGAGCAGTTCTTC.

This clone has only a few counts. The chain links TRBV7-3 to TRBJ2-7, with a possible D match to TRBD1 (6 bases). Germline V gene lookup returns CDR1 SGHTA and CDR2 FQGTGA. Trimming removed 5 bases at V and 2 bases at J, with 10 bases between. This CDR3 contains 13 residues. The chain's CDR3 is CASSPGQPYEQYF. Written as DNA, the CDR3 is TGTGCCAGCAGCCCCGGACAGCCCTACGAGCAGTACTTC.

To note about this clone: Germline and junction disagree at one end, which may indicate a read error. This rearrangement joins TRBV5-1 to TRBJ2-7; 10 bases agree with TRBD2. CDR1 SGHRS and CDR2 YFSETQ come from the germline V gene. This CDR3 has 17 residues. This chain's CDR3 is CASSLILAGAVSSEQYF. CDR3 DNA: TGCGCCAGCAGCTTGATCCTAGCGGGGGCCGTCTCCTCCGAGCAGTACTTC.

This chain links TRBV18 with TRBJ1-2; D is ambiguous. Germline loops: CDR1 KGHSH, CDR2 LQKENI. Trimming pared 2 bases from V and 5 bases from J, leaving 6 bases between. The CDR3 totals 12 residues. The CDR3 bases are TGTGCCAGCTCACCAGGGCCGTATGGCTACACCTTC. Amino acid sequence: CASSPGPYGYTF.

CDR3 nucleotide sequence: TGTGCCAGCAGTTACGGACAGGGCAATCAGCCCCAGCATTTT. Protein product: CASSYGQGNQPQHF. This chain connects TRBV6-5 to TRBJ1-5; 7 bases line up with TRBD1. The ends lost 2 bases at V and 2 bases at J; junction bases unmatched: 0. CDR3 length: 14 amino acids. Germline V gene data show CDR1 as MNHEY and CDR2 as SVGAGI.

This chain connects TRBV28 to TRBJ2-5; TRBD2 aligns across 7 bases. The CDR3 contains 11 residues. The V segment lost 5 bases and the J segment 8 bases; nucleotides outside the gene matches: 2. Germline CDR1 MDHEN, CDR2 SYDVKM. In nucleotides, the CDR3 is TGTGCCAGCAGTGGGGGGGTTACCCAGTACTTC. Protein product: CASSGGVTQYF.

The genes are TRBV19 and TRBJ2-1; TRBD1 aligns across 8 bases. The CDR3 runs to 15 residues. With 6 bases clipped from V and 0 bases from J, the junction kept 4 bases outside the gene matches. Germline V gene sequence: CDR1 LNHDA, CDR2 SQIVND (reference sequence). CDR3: CASRRTGSSYNEQFF. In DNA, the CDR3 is TGTGCCAGTAGGAGGACAGGGAGCTCCTACAATGAGCAGTTCTTC.

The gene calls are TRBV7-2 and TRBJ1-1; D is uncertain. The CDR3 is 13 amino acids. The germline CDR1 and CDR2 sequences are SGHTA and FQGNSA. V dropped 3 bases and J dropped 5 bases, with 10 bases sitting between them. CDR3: CASSFLRGTEAFF. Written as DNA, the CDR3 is TGTGCCAGCAGCTTTTTGCGAGGGACTGAAGCTTTCTTT.

CDR3 sequence (DNA): TGCGCCAGCAGCTTGTCCGGCGGAGAAGGGGAAGAGACCCAGTACTTC. Its protein is CASSLSGGEGEETQYF. The chain has TRBV5-1 and TRBJ2-5; D perhaps matches TRBD1 (5 bases). The CDR3 is made up of 16 amino acids. With 1 base removed from V and 3 bases from J, the gap between germline ends came to 16 bases. CDR1 is SGHRS, CDR2 YFSETQ, per germline.

In DNA form, the CDR3 reads TGTGCCAGCAGCTTAGCGGTAGGGACAGGGGTTTACGAGCAGTACTTC. Translation gives CASSLAVGTGVYEQYF. V is TRBV11-2 and J is TRBJ2-7, with 10 nucleotides matching TRBD1. V trimming: 1 base; J trimming: 4 bases; junction bases outside the gene matches: 7. Germline lookup yields CDR1 SGHAT and CDR2 FQNNGV. The CDR3 is 16 residues long. The entire variable domain, with the rest obtained from reference TRBV11-2 and TRBJ2-7, is as follows: EAGVAQSPRYKIIEKRQSVAFWCNPISGHATLYWYQQILGQGPKLLIQFQNNGVVDDSQLPKDRFSAERLKGVDSTLKIQPAKLEDSAVYLCASSLAVGTGVYEQYFGPGTRLTVT.

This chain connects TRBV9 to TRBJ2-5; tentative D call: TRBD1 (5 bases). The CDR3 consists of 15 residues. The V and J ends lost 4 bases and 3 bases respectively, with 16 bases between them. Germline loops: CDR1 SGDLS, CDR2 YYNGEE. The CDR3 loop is CASSPHRGREETQYF. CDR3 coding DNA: TGTGCCAGCAGCCCCCACCGAGGCAGGGAAGAGACCCAGTACTTC.

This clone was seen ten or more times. CDR3 in DNA: TGTGCCAGTAGGGGGACAACGTCACATTATGAAAAACTGTTTTTT. Encoded protein: CASRGTTSHYEKLFF. The rearrangement joins TRBV19 to TRBJ1-4, with D perhaps matching TRBD1 (6 bases). CDR1 and CDR2 from the germline V gene are LNHDA and SQIVND (reference sequence). V lost 6 bases and J 6 bases, leaving 17 bases between the germline ends. There are 15 residues in the CDR3.